The sample holds one count of the clone carrying this T cell receptor beta chain. Antigen unknown. These data originate in a study of cytomegalovirus exposure and HLA in healthy donors. Primers included in the PCR were 60 Vbeta and 13 Jbeta primers. As handled by the study authors: The authors later counted 70 million to 80 million unique TCR beta chains, roughly 11 million of them shared. Measured with immunoSEQ multiplex PCR; TCRdb has only the in-frame clones, and not every one. Clone size and V and J calls were adopted from that table, with D and trimming inferred from the DNA. The data show roughly 130,000 clones, about 80% seen once. Trimming at V came to 4 bases and at J to 7 bases, leaving 7 bases not matched to a gene. Germline values: CDR1 SGHRS, CDR2 YFSETQ. This CDR3 region has 15 residues. Study-wide points: Rarity marked most TCR sequences, yet some public TCRs occurred in many donors. It emerged from a later analysis that several of the most significant clusters appeared to be linked to common viral pathogens.

The V gene is TRBV5-1, the J gene TRBJ2-1; 11 nucleotides match TRBD1. This TCR came from a man aged 35 to 55 in good health and CMV-seronegative. Specimen: PBMCs. CDR3 in amino acids: CASSPTGQGANEQFF. CDR3 nucleotide sequence: TGCGCCAGCAGCCCAACAGGACAGGGGGCGAATGAGCAGTTCTTC.